The source of this T cell receptor beta chain is a study of neurological immune-mediated disorders. Study summary: Relapsing-remitting disease was seen in about 90% of the roughly 35 multiple sclerosis patients, and secondary progressive disease was seen in 3.

MiXCR, applied by TCRdb to the 5' RACE reads, yields one record per CDR3 protein. This table holds tens of thousands of distinct CDR3 sequences, 3.9% found once. Findings and limits, study-wide: TCR-beta repertoires seemed private in all groups, with no expanded CDR3 amino acid sequences shared.

Unsorted libraries used 2 million PBMCs kept at -80 degrees C. In this sample, this clonotype turned up many times. Its cognate antigen is unknown. This receptor was taken from a man in his thirties or forties with multiple sclerosis. Specimen: PBMCs.

The CDR3 sequence is CASRTAATNEKLFF. CDR3 nucleotides: TGTGCCAGCAGGACAGCAGCAACTAATGAAAAACTGTTTTTT. The V gene is TRBV3-1, the J gene TRBJ1-4; possibly TRBD1 for D (5 bases). This CDR3 spans 14 amino acids. Germline V gives CDR1 LGHDT, CDR2 YNNKEL (reference sequence). Trimming removed 6 bases from V and 0 bases from J, with 8 bases in between.